Presented here are 19 T cell receptor beta chains from one specimen sequenced in a study of blood T cell repertoires in COVID-19. Using immunoSEQ multiplex PCR, the repertoire was profiled, and TCRdb retains in-frame clones only, with some absent. The profile shows 85,000 to 130,000 clones, 65% to 75% of them singletons. Sequencing input: peripheral blood. The receptors stem from a human donor with acute or convalescent COVID-19. The donor label of this sample is uncertain.

The rearrangement links TRBV24-1 to TRBJ2-3; tentatively, D is TRBD1 (6 bases). CDR1 is KGHDR, CDR2 SFDVKD, per germline. V was clipped by 1 base and J by 2 bases, with 9 bases between them. CDR3 length: 15 amino acids. Here the CDR3 reads CATSDFTGFTDTQYF. The CDR3 nucleotides read TGTGCCACCAGTGATTTTACAGGGTTCACAGATACGCAGTATTTT.

This clone was seen a single time. The chain is built from TRBV18 and TRBJ2-6, with D uncertain. This CDR3 region has 16 residues. Germline CDR1 KGHSH, CDR2 LQKENI. The germline V and J ends were trimmed by 2 bases and 0 bases, with 8 bases remaining between them. The chain's CDR3 is CASSPFRGSGANVLTF. For the CDR3, the DNA is TGTGCCAGCTCACCATTTCGAGGCTCTGGGGCCAACGTCCTGACTTTC. The variable domain in full, completed from reference TRBV18 and TRBJ2-6, reads NAGVMQNPRHLVRRRGQEARLRCSPMKGHSHVYWYRQLPEEGLKFMVYLQKENIIDESGMPKERFSAEFPKEGPSILRIQQVVRGDSAAYFCASSPFRGSGANVLTFGAGSRLTVL.

The V and J genes are TRBV12-3 or TRBV12-4 and TRBJ1-2; no firm D call. The V and J ends lost 3 bases and 4 bases respectively, with 6 bases between them. This CDR3 contains 12 residues. CDR3 in DNA: TGTGCCAGCAGTTTCTCCGTCTATGGCTACACCTTC. Translated, it gives CASSFSVYGYTF.

The chain couples TRBV7-8 to TRBJ1-4; TRBD1 agrees at 9 bases. The germline V gene has CDR1 SGHVS and CDR2 FQNEAQ. Trimming took 5 bases from V and 7 from J; bases not matched to a gene: 8. The CDR3 totals 15 residues. The CDR3 DNA follows: TGTGCCAGCAGCCAAGCCGGGACAGGGCCTGAAAAACTGTTTTTT. This gives the protein CASSQAGTGPEKLFF.

This chain connects TRBV4-1 to TRBJ2-5; the match to TRBD2 covers 13 bases. In germline, CDR1 is MGHRA, CDR2 YSYEKL. After removal of 5 bases from V and 1 base from J, the junction contained 4 bases not matched to a gene. The CDR3 runs to 16 residues. This chain's CDR3 is CASSKRTSGGQETQYF. The DNA of the CDR3 is TGCGCCAGCAGCAAGAGGACTAGCGGGGGCCAAGAGACCCAGTACTTC.

CDR3 loop: CASRTGTGPYEQYF. CDR3 sequence (DNA): TGCGCCAGCAGAACCGGGACAGGCCCCTACGAGCAGTACTTC. This rearrangement joins TRBV5-1 to TRBJ2-7, with TRBD1 matching 8 bases. This CDR3 spans 14 amino acids. CDR1 is SGHRS and CDR2 is YFSETQ in the germline V gene. V lost 5 bases and J lost 2; bases outside the gene matches: 6.

The chain uses TRBV12-3 or TRBV12-4 and TRBJ1-2, with 7 positions matching TRBD1. The CDR3 extends over 12 amino acids. V shed 6 bases, J shed 10 bases, and the junction held 8 bases outside the gene matches. CDR3 residues: CASSQSTGAYTF. The CDR3 DNA reads TGTGCCAGCAGCCAATCAACAGGGGCCTACACCTTC.

This chain connects TRBV3-1 (or the pseudogene TRBV3-2) to TRBJ2-2; TRBD1 matches at 9 bases. The V and J ends lost 4 bases and 4 bases, in that order; junction bases with no gene match: 16. This CDR3 spans 19 amino acids. CDR1 and CDR2 from the germline V gene are LGHDT and YNNKEL (reference sequence). The DNA for the CDR3 is TGTGCCAGCAGCCCTTTAAAGGGACAGGGTAGCGTAGGCACCGGGGAGCTGTTTTTT. Protein sequence: CASSPLKGQGSVGTGELFF.

This clone was counted only a few times. The rearrangement links TRBV19 to TRBJ2-2, with TRBD1 matching 10 bases. CDR3 length: 12 amino acids. V gave up 4 bases and J gave up 16 bases; unmatched junction bases: 6. The V gene's germline CDR1 is LNHDA and CDR2 SQIVND (reference sequence). CDR3 region: CASSTGQGRQFF. CDR3 coding DNA: TGTGCCAGTAGTACGGGACAGGGGAGACAGTTTTTT.

The genes are TRBV5-1 and TRBJ1-6; maybe TRBD1 (6 bases). The CDR3 length is 15 residues. CDR1 and CDR2 from the germline V gene are SGHRS and YFSETQ. The germline V and J ends were trimmed by 0 bases and 7 bases, with 11 bases remaining between them. The CDR3 spells CASSLVSGVNSPLHF. DNA for the CDR3: TGCGCCAGCAGCTTGGTGTCAGGGGTGAATTCACCCCTCCACTTT.

This chain connects TRBV5-5 to TRBJ2-3; a weak D match, TRBD1 (5 bases). The germline V and J ends were trimmed by 2 bases and 2 bases, with 12 bases remaining between them. CDR1 is SGHKS and CDR2 is YYEKEE in the germline V gene (reference sequence). The CDR3 is made up of 15 amino acids. The CDR3 protein is CASSFDDRPTDTQYF. CDR3 coding DNA: TGTGCCAGCAGCTTCGACGACAGACCCACAGATACGCAGTATTTT.

This rearrangement joins TRBV5-1 to TRBJ1-1; possible D gene TRBD1, 5 bases. CDR3 size: 16 residues. Germline lookup yields CDR1 SGHRS and CDR2 YFSETQ. Trimming left V 3 bases short and J 4 bases short, with 19 bases between. As DNA, the CDR3 is TGCGCCAGCAGCTATACCTATTCGGGGGTTGGCACTGAAGCTTTCTTT. Translated: CASSYTYSGVGTEAFF.

The chain carries TRBV2 and TRBJ1-5; 10 bases fit TRBD1. CDR1 is SNHLY and CDR2 is FYNNEI in the germline V gene. The CDR3 has 14 residues. V shed 6 bases, J shed 4 bases, and the junction held 3 bases outside the gene matches. For the CDR3, the DNA is TGTGCCAGCAGGGGGACAGGGGATAATCAGCCCCAGCATTTT. This translates into CASRGTGDNQPQHF. Filled out from reference TRBV2 and TRBJ1-5, the complete variable domain reads EPEVTQTPSHQVTQMGQEVILRCVPISNHLYFYWYRQILGQKVEFLVSFYNNEISEKSEIFDDQFSVERPDGSNFTLKIRSTKLEDSAMYFCASRGTGDNQPQHFGDGTRLSIL.

The CDR3 is CASSLEQGFDYGYTF. The CDR3 coding sequence is TGTGCCAGCAGCTTAGAACAGGGTTTCGACTATGGCTACACCTTC. V gene TRBV7-2 combines with J gene TRBJ1-2, with D perhaps matching TRBD1 (6 bases). Trimming stripped 1 base from V and 3 bases from J, with 12 bases between. CDR1 is SGHTA, CDR2 FQGNSA, per germline. The CDR3 has 15 amino acids.

This rearrangement joins TRBV7-9 to TRBJ2-1; the match to TRBD2 covers 9 bases. The length of the CDR3 is 16 residues. From germline, CDR1 is SEHNR and CDR2 FQNEAQ (reference sequence). With V trimmed by 1 base and J by 7 bases, 8 bases remained unmatched. In nucleotides, the CDR3 is TGTGCCAGCAGCTTAGAGCGGCTAGCGGGGATGAATGAGCAGTTCTTC. The encoded protein is CASSLERLAGMNEQFF. Full variable domain (remainder filled in from reference TRBV7-9 and TRBJ2-1): DTGVSQNPRHKITKRGQNVTFRCDPISEHNRLYWYRQTLGQGPEFLTYFQNEAQLEKSRLLSDRFSAERPKGSFSTLEIQRTEQGDSAMYLCASSLERLAGMNEQFFGPGTRLTVL.

This clone is a singleton in its sample. This chain's CDR3 is CASSTGLAGPNEQFF. The CDR3 nucleotides are TGCGCCAGCAGCACGGGACTAGCGGGGCCCAATGAGCAGTTCTTC. The chain employs TRBV5-1 and TRBJ2-1, with TRBD2 identical over 13 bases. Per the germline V gene, CDR1 is SGHRS and CDR2 is YFSETQ. The CDR3 is 15 residues long. The ends lost 4 bases at V and 6 bases at J; junction bases unmatched: 4. The whole variable domain, filled in from reference TRBV5-1 and TRBJ2-1, reads KAGVTQTPRYLIKTRGQQVTLSCSPISGHRSVSWYQQTPGQGLQFLFEYFSETQRNKGNFPGRFSGRQFSNSRSEMNVSTLELGDSALYLCASSTGLAGPNEQFFGPGTRLTVL.

The rearrangement links TRBV24-1 to TRBJ1-4; TRBD1 is a possible D gene (5 bases). This CDR3 is built from 16 residues. The germline V and J ends were trimmed by 4 bases and 8 bases, with 19 bases remaining between them. Germline CDR1 KGHDR, CDR2 SFDVKD. Here the CDR3 reads CATSDPGTPGTEKLFF. Here the CDR3 DNA reads TGTGCCACCAGTGACCCCGGGACTCCGGGCACCGAAAAACTGTTTTTT.

This sequence joins TRBV7-2 and TRBJ2-7; D gene uncertain. The length of the CDR3 is 13 residues. Germline CDR1 and CDR2: SGHTA and FQGNSA. V dropped 5 bases and J dropped 0 bases, with 8 bases sitting between them. DNA of the CDR3: TGTGCCAGCAGCGTATCGAGCTCCTACGAGCAGTACGTC. It specifies CASSVSSSYEQYV.

The chain has TRBV27 and TRBJ1-5, with TRBD1 matching over 12 bases. Germline values: CDR1 MNHEY, CDR2 SMNVEV (reference sequence). V gave up 6 bases and J gave up 6 bases; unmatched junction bases: 6. The CDR3 is made up of 15 amino acids. The CDR3 bases are TGTGCCAGCAGGGACGGGACAGGGGGCGGTCAGCCCCAGCATTTT. Protein product: CASRDGTGGGQPQHF.